Each of the 10 T cell receptor beta chains below was sequenced from the same sample in a study of CD8 T cells in ankylosing spondylitis (dated by TCRdb to 2016 to 2017). The protocol used for the library was 5' RACE. The reads were generated on an Illumina HiSeq 2500. The public reads were quality trimmed at Q25 with fastp and then assembled into clones with MiXCR by TCRdb, keeping productive beta chains. Merged by CDR3 protein, the rows form single entries marked with the most common genes and DNA. In this sample the table shows about 360,000 distinct CDR3 sequences, about 20% of which occur a single time. About 12% of the sample is held by the ten biggest clonotypes. Sequencing input: blood, either unsorted or a sorted T cell fraction (not recorded which). Receptors were obtained from a male donor with ankylosing spondylitis or in good health (not recorded which).

The genes are TRBV4-1 and TRBJ2-2, with no clear D. The V end was cut by 0 bases, the J end by 0 bases, with 5 bases between. The length of the CDR3 is 15 residues. CDR1 is MGHRA, CDR2 YSYEKL, per germline. The CDR3, as DNA: TGCGCCAGCAGCCAAGAACCGGCGAACACCGGGGAGCTGTTTTTT. It yields the protein CASSQEPANTGELFF.

This clonotype was seen more than once but under ten times. This chain connects TRBV7-3 to TRBJ2-3; 11 positions agree with TRBD2. Germline CDR1 is SGHTA and CDR2 is FQGTGA. The CDR3 length is 16 residues. With 2 bases clipped from V and 5 bases from J, the junction kept 6 bases outside the gene matches. CDR3 loop: CASSLPASGGLDTQYF. The CDR3 DNA is TGTGCCAGCAGCTTACCGGCTAGCGGGGGGTTAGATACGCAGTATTTT.

This clonotype was observed a handful of times. The V gene is TRBV2, the J gene TRBJ2-5; D possibly corresponds to TRBD2 (6 bases). Germline CDR1 reads SNHLY; CDR2 reads FYNNEI. CDR3 size: 15 residues. Trimming removed 4 bases from V and 4 bases from J, with 16 bases in between. CDR3 DNA sequence: TGTGCCAGCAGTGGAGGACTACTGAAGATAGAGACCCAGTACTTC. Amino acids: CASSGGLLKIETQYF.

V is TRBV14 and J is TRBJ2-7; 9 bases line up with TRBD1. The CDR3 has 14 residues. V shed 4 bases, J shed 4 bases, and the junction held 5 bases outside the gene matches. Germline V gene lookup returns CDR1 SGHDN and CDR2 FVKESK. CDR3 in amino acids: CASSRDRGDYEQYF. DNA of the CDR3: TGTGCCAGCAGCCGAGACAGGGGGGATTACGAGCAGTACTTC.

Note on this clonotype: At one of its ends the junction is not consistent with the germline gene, which may arise from a read error. The CDR3 loop reads CASSSGGPYNEQIF. In nucleotides, the CDR3 is TGTGCCAGCAGCTCAGGGGGGCCCTACAATGAGCAGATCTTC. The chain links TRBV7-9 to TRBJ2-1; D might be TRBD1 (7 bases). CDR3 size: 14 residues. CDR1 SEHNR and CDR2 FQNEAQ come from the germline V gene (reference sequence).

The rearrangement uses TRBV29-1 and TRBJ1-2; TRBD1 aligns across 7 bases. In germline, CDR1 is SQVTM, CDR2 ANQGSEA. Unmatched junction bases numbered 12, after V lost 7 bases and J lost 4 bases. The CDR3 runs 14 residues. CDR3 DNA sequence: TGCAGCGCAACAGGGGTAGAATTTAGCTATGGCTACACCTTC. This gives the protein CSATGVEFSYGYTF.

The chain recombines TRBV7-3 with TRBJ2-5; weak D call: TRBD1 (6 bases). Germline V gene data show CDR1 as SGHTA and CDR2 as FQGTGA. The CDR3 runs to 14 residues. Trimming shortened V by 4 bases and J by 2 bases, and 11 bases separated the two germline ends. CDR3 sequence reads: CASSSRGWQETQYF. The CDR3 region has the DNA TGTGCCAGCAGCTCCAGGGGTTGGCAAGAGACCCAGTACTTC.

The chain recombines TRBV4-1 with TRBJ2-5, with D uncertain. The CDR3 spans 14 residues. Germline assignment: CDR1 MGHRA and CDR2 YSYEKL. V was trimmed by 1 base and J by 2 bases, leaving 8 bases between them. The CDR3 reads CASSQVSVQETQYF. In nucleotides, the CDR3 is TGCGCCAGCAGCCAAGTGTCGGTGCAAGAGACCCAGTACTTC.

The chain links TRBV29-1 to TRBJ2-1; 10 bases are shared with TRBD1. The CDR3 is 14 amino acids. Germline V gene lookup returns CDR1 SQVTM and CDR2 ANQGSEA. J was trimmed by 6 bases and V by 6 bases; bases with no gene match: 8. In nucleotides, the CDR3 is TGCAGCGTCCCGGGACAGGGGTACCCCAATGAGCAGTTCTTC. Protein: CSVPGQGYPNEQFF.

This clonotype was counted only a few times. The genes are TRBV24-1 and TRBJ2-3; 10 positions agree with TRBD1. Germline trimming cut 5 bases from V and 6 bases from J; bases unmatched to any gene: 4. This CDR3 has 14 amino acids. Germline V CDR1 and CDR2: KGHDR, SFDVKD. The CDR3 nucleotides read TGTGCCACCAGTGGGGGACAGGGGAGTGATACGCAGTATTTT. Translated, it gives CATSGGQGSDTQYF.